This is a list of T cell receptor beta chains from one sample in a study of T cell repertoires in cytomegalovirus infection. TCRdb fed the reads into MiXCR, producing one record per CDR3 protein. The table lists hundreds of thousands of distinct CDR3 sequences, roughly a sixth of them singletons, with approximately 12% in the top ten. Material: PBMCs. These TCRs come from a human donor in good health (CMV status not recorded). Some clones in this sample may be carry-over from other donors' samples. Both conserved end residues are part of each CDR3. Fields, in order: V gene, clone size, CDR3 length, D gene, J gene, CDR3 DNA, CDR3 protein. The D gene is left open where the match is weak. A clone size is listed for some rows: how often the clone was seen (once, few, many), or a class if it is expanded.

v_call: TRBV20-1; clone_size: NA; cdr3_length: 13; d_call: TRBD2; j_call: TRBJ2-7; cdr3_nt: TGCAGTGCTGGGCGTAGCGGGGCGAACGAGCAGTACTTC; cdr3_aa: CSAGRSGANEQYF
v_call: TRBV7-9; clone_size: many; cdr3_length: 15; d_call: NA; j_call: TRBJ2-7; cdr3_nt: TGTGCCAGCAGCTTTGACGACAGGGACTATTACGAGCAGTACTTC; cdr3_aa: CASSFDDRDYYEQYF
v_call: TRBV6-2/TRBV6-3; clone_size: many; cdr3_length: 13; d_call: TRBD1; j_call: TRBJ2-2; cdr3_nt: TGTGCCGGCGGGGGACAGGGGGCCGGGGAGCTGTTTTTT; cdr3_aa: CAGGGQGAGELFF
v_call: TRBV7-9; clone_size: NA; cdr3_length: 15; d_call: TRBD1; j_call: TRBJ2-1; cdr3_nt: TGTGCCAGCAGCTTAATAGGGACAGGGAGGAATGAGCAGTTCTTC; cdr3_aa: CASSLIGTGRNEQFF
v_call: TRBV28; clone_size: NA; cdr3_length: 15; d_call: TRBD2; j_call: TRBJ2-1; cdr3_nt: TGTGCCAGCAGAGGGTACGGGGGGGTATCCAATGAGCAGTTCTTC; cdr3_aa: CASRGYGGVSNEQFF
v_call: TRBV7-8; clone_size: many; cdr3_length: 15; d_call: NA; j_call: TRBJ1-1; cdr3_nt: TGTGCCAGCAGCTTAGCAGCGGGTGGGAACACTGAAGCTTTCTTT; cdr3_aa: CASSLAAGGNTEAFF
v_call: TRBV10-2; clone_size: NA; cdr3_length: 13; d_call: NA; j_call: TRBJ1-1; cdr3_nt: TGCGCCAGCAGTGAGGGTTTAATCACTGAAGCTTTCTTT; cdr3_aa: CASSEGLITEAFF
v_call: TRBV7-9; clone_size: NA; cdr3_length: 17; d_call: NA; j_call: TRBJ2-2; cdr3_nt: TGTGCCAGCAGCTTAGAATTCCAGTCCACCGGGACCGGGGAGCTGTTTTTT; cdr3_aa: CASSLEFQSTGTGELFF
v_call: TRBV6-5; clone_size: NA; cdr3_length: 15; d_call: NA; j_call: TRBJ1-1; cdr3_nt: TGTGCCAGCAGTTACCAGGGCTCAGAAAACACTGAAGCTTTCTTT; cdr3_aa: CASSYQGSENTEAFF
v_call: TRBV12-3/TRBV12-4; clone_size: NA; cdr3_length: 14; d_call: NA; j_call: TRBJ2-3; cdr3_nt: TGTGCCAGCAGTTCTCCCCCCCTCACAGATACGCAGTATTTT; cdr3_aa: CASSSPPLTDTQYF
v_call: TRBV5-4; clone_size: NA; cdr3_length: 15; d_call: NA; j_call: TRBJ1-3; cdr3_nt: TGTGCCAGCAGTCGGGACTGGTTCTCTGGAAACACCATATATTTT; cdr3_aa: CASSRDWFSGNTIYF
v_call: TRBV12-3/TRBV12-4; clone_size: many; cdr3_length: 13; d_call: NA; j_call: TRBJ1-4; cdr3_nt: TGTGCCAGCAGAAACGGACCAGGTGGAAAACTGTTTTTT; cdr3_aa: CASRNGPGGKLFF
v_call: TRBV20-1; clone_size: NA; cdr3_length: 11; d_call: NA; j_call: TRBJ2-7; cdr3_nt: TGCAGTGCTCCTGGCCCATACGAGCAGTACTTC; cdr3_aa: CSAPGPYEQYF
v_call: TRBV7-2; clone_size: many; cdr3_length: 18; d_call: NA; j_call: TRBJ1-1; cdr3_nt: TGTGCCAGCAGCCCTTTTCAGTGGGCCTACCAAACGAACACTGAAGCTTTCTTT; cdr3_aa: CASSPFQWAYQTNTEAFF
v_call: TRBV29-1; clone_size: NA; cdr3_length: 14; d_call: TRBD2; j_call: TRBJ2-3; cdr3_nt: TGCAGCGTAAATAGCGGGGGACCCACAGATACGCAGTATTTT; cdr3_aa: CSVNSGGPTDTQYF
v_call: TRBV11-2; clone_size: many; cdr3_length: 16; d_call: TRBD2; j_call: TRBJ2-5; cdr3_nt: TGTGCCAGCAGCTTGCTAGCGGGGGGGCCGGTAGAGACCCAGTACTTC; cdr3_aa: CASSLLAGGPVETQYF
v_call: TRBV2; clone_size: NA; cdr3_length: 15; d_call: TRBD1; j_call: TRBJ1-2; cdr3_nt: TGTGCCAGCAGACCAGACAGGGGGCTTGCCTATGGCTACACCTTC; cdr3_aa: CASRPDRGLAYGYTF
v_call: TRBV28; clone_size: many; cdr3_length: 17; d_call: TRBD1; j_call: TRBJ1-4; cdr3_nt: TGTGCCAGCAGTTCCAATGACAGGGTTTGGTCTAATGAAAAACTGTTTTTT; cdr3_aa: CASSSNDRVWSNEKLFF
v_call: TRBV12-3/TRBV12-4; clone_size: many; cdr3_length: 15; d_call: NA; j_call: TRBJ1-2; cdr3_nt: TGTGCCAGCAGTTTAATTCAGGGGTTCAGCTATGGCTACACCTTC; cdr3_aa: CASSLIQGFSYGYTF
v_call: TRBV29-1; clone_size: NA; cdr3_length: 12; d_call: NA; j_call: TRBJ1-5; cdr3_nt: TGCAGCGTCCGGGACGCCAATCAGCCCCAGCATTTT; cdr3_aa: CSVRDANQPQHF